A single sample is the source of the 30 T cell receptor beta chains below, sequenced in a study of long-term antiretroviral therapy in people with HIV. They ran version v3.0 of the immunoSEQ assay at survey level. Assay: immunoSEQ multiplex PCR; the TCRdb copy retains only in-frame clones and omits some. The sample contains more than 35,000 clones, around 94% of which appear only once. The sequenced sample was unsorted PBMCs, obtained 4.1 years after starting antiretroviral therapy. These TCRs come from a woman aged 50 to 60 with HIV.

This sequence joins TRBV10-3 and TRBJ2-5, with 7 bases identical to TRBD2. The CDR3 consists of 14 residues. V lost 6 bases, J lost 5 bases, and 9 bases stayed unmatched. Germline loops: CDR1 ENHRY, CDR2 SYGVKD. The CDR3 loop reads CAISAGTNGETQYF. CDR3 in DNA: TGTGCCATCAGCGCCGGGACTAACGGGGAGACCCAGTACTTC.

A single count supports this clone. This chain uses TRBV29-1 with TRBJ2-2; D gene uncertain. Germline CDR1 SQVTM, CDR2 ANQGSEA. The CDR3 has 15 residues. Deletions cut 6 bases from V and 0 bases from J, with 14 bases between. CDR3 residues: CSVAQPPANTGELFF. The DNA of the CDR3 is TGCAGCGTCGCCCAGCCCCCCGCGAACACCGGGGAGCTGTTTTTT.

The rearrangement links TRBV7-2 to TRBJ2-7; TRBD2 might be the D (5 bases). The ends were cut back, 1 base at V and 4 bases at J, with 8 bases in the middle. This CDR3 is built from 13 residues. CDR1 and CDR2 from the germline V gene are SGHTA and FQGNSA. The CDR3 loop is CASSLVAGYEQYF. The CDR3 nucleotides are TGTGCCAGCAGCTTAGTCGCGGGTTACGAGCAGTACTTC.

Notes on this clone: A read error may produce the germline difference seen at one junction end. V gene TRBV7-7 combines with J gene TRBJ2-7, with a tentative D call TRBD1 (5 bases). Germline CDR1 SSHAT, CDR2 FNYEAQ (reference sequence). The CDR3 contains 14 residues. The chain's CDR3 is CASSLGAGNYEQYF. CDR3 in DNA: TGTGCTAGCAGCTTAGGGGCAGGGAACTACGAGCAGTACTTC.

The CDR3 bases are TGTGCCAGCAGGGGGGACAGGGCCTCCTACGAGCAGTACTTC. It codes for CASRGDRASYEQYF. The chain uses TRBV2 and TRBJ2-7, with 9 bases fitting TRBD1. V lost 6 bases, J lost 0 bases, and 3 bases stayed unmatched. Germline lookup yields CDR1 SNHLY and CDR2 FYNNEI. This CDR3 has 14 amino acids. The whole variable domain, filled in from reference TRBV2 and TRBJ2-7, reads EPEVTQTPSHQVTQMGQEVILRCVPISNHLYFYWYRQILGQKVEFLVSFYNNEISEKSEIFDDQFSVERPDGSNFTLKIRSTKLEDSAMYFCASRGDRASYEQYFGPGTRLTVT.

V and J are TRBV9 and TRBJ1-6; TRBD1 agrees at 7 bases. The CDR3 sequence is 15 residues long. Germline CDR1 and CDR2: SGDLS and YYNGEE. J gave up 9 bases and V 4 bases, and 10 bases lay outside the gene matches. CDR3 sequence reads: CASSSGGVHGSPLHF. The CDR3, as DNA: TGTGCCAGCAGCTCAGGGGGGGTTCACGGTTCACCCCTCCACTTT.

The rearrangement links TRBV5-4 to TRBJ2-1; 8 bases align to TRBD2. The CDR3 totals 13 residues. The germline CDR1 and CDR2 sequences are SGHNT and YYREEE (reference sequence). J gave up 6 bases and V 3 bases, and 2 bases lay outside the gene matches. The CDR3 DNA follows: TGTGCCAGCAGCTCCGGGGGGGGCAATGAGCAGTTCTTC. Translation: CASSSGGGNEQFF.

This chain joins TRBV7-3 and TRBJ1-1, with D uncertain. CDR1 and CDR2 (germline): SGHTA, FQGTGA. CDR3 length equals 13 residues. The ends were cut back, 5 bases at V and 3 bases at J, with 10 bases in the middle. CDR3 sequence reads: CASSPFGDTEAFF. The CDR3 DNA follows: TGTGCCAGCAGCCCCTTCGGGGACACTGAAGCTTTCTTT.

The J gene is TRBJ1-1, the V gene TRBV19; D is perhaps TRBD1 (5 bases). The CDR3 has 14 amino acids. CDR1 LNHDA and CDR2 SQIVND come from the germline V gene (reference sequence). Trimming cost V 3 bases and J 6 bases, with 14 bases left between them. For the CDR3, the DNA is TGTGCCAGTAGTATCGGCAGGGTATCCTCTGAAGCTTTCTTT. Translation gives CASSIGRVSSEAFF.

The chain links TRBV5-5 to TRBJ1-2; the match to TRBD1 covers 7 bases. The CDR3 is 15 amino acids. The V gene's germline CDR1 is SGHKS and CDR2 YYEKEE (reference sequence). V lost 0 bases to trimming and J lost 4 bases; unmatched junction nucleotides: 6. The chain's CDR3 is CASSLDAGGVYGYTF. CDR3 DNA: TGTGCCAGCAGCTTGGACGCAGGGGGGGTCTATGGCTACACCTTC.

J is TRBJ2-2 and V is TRBV11-2; tentatively, D is TRBD1 or TRBD2 (5 bases each). The CDR3 totals 16 residues. Germline CDR1 and CDR2: SGHAT and FQNNGV. Deletions cut 8 bases from V and 0 bases from J, with 16 bases between. The CDR3 spells CASGPGRIANTGELFF. CDR3 DNA: TGTGCCAGCGGACCGGGACGCATCGCGAACACCGGGGAGCTGTTTTTT.

The genes are TRBV19 and TRBJ1-5; D perhaps matches TRBD1 (6 bases). Trimming left V 7 bases short and J 9 bases short, with 16 bases between. The CDR3 loop spans 13 amino acids. The germline V gene encodes CDR1 LNHDA and CDR2 SQIVND (reference sequence). CDR3 sequence reads: CASTPDRTMPQHF. DNA for the CDR3: TGTGCCAGTACCCCAGACAGGACTATGCCCCAGCATTTT.

The sample holds one count of this clone. The chain uses TRBV4-2 and TRBJ2-7, with D perhaps TRBD2 (6 bases). CDR3 size: 19 residues. Trimming took off 1 base at V and 1 base at J, with 23 bases between the two ends. CDR1 and CDR2 from the germline V gene are LGHNA and YNFKEQ. CDR3 protein: CASSQVGRGPESRSYEQYF. DNA of the CDR3: TGTGCCAGCAGCCAAGTAGGGCGGGGACCAGAATCCCGGTCCTACGAGCAGTACTTC.

The genes are TRBV18 and TRBJ1-5; the D is unclear. Germline V CDR1 and CDR2: KGHSH, LQKENI. V shed 0 bases and J shed 5 bases, with 14 bases lying between them. This CDR3 has 16 amino acids. CDR3 protein: CASSPPGSVGDQPQHF. CDR3 DNA: TGTGCCAGCTCACCACCGGGGTCAGTCGGGGATCAGCCCCAGCATTTT.

The chain recombines TRBV15 with TRBJ1-3; D ambiguous. CDR1 and CDR2 (germline): LNHNV, YYDKDF (reference sequence). The V end lost 6 bases, the J end lost 0 bases, and 6 bases lay between the germline ends. The CDR3 is 13 amino acids. CDR3 DNA sequence: TGTGCCACCAGAGTTAGCTCTGGAAACACCATATATTTT. This encodes CATRVSSGNTIYF.

The chain recombines TRBV25-1 with TRBJ1-2; a weak D match, TRBD1 (6 bases). The CDR3 length is 14 residues. Germline CDR1 MGHDK, CDR2 SYGVNS. V dropped 1 base and J dropped 7 bases, with 13 bases sitting between them. CDR3: CASSESPGAGGYTF. Written as DNA, the CDR3 is TGTGCCAGCAGTGAATCCCCAGGGGCGGGTGGCTACACCTTC.

The rearrangement uses TRBV7-2 and TRBJ1-2; D possibly corresponds to TRBD1 (6 bases). The CDR3 contains 16 residues. V lost 1 base, J lost 4 bases, and 16 bases lay in between. Germline V gives CDR1 SGHTA, CDR2 FQGNSA. Written as DNA, the CDR3 is TGTGCCAGCAGCTTAGGGGTTTGGGGGCCGCGCTATGGCTACACCTTC. Amino acid sequence: CASSLGVWGPRYGYTF.

This chain's CDR3 is CASSYIGQEDGYTF. CDR3 DNA: TGTGCCAGCAGTTACATAGGACAGGAGGATGGCTACACCTTC. The chain links TRBV6-6 to TRBJ1-2; 7 nucleotides align to TRBD1. Trimming cost V 2 bases and J 6 bases; bases outside gene matches: 6. This CDR3 has 14 amino acids. Germline lookup yields CDR1 MNHNY and CDR2 SVGAGI (reference sequence).

The rearrangement links TRBV6-6 to TRBJ2-1, with 9 positions matching TRBD2. The germline V gene has CDR1 MNHNY and CDR2 SVGAGI (reference sequence). This CDR3 is built from 15 residues. V dropped 5 bases and J dropped 2; count of bases not matched to a gene: 4. The CDR3 spells CASSSPSGAYNEQFF. CDR3 bases: TGTGCCAGCAGTAGTCCTAGCGGGGCCTACAATGAGCAGTTCTTC.

By sample share, this clone is medium-sized. The chain uses TRBV19 and TRBJ2-2; the D is unclear. The CDR3 loop spans 13 amino acids. Germline V gene data show CDR1 as LNHDA and CDR2 as SQIVND (reference sequence). V shed 5 bases and J shed 7 bases, with 11 bases lying between them. In DNA form, the CDR3 reads TGTGCCAGTAGTGTAAAGGAGTTCGGGGAGCTGTTTTTT. It specifies CASSVKEFGELFF. The full variable domain, its missing parts supplied by reference TRBV19 and TRBJ2-2, is DGGITQSPKYLFRKEGQNVTLSCEQNLNHDAMYWYRQDPGQGLRLIYYSQIVNDFQKGDIAEGYSVSREKKESFPLTVTSAQKNPTAFYLCASSVKEFGELFFGEGSRLTVL.

The V gene is TRBV7-9, the J gene TRBJ1-2; D unclear. Per germline, CDR1 SEHNR and CDR2 FQNEAQ (reference sequence). Trimming left V 5 bases short and J 5 bases short, with 15 bases between. The CDR3 loop spans 14 amino acids. Written as DNA, the CDR3 is TGTGCCAGCAGCCAATATATAGGACTTTATGGCTACACCTTC. Protein product: CASSQYIGLYGYTF. Full variable domain (outside the CDR3, taken from reference TRBV7-9 and TRBJ1-2): DTGVSQNPRHKITKRGQNVTFRCDPISEHNRLYWYRQTLGQGPEFLTYFQNEAQLEKSRLLSDRFSAERPKGSFSTLEIQRTEQGDSAMYLCASSQYIGLYGYTFGSGTRLTVV.

This clone occurred once. The chain links TRBV7-8 to TRBJ2-3, with TRBD2 matching over 7 bases. Germline CDR1 is SGHVS and CDR2 is FQNEAQ. V shed 5 bases, J shed 3 bases, and the junction held 11 bases outside the gene matches. The CDR3 is 16 residues long. CDR3 coding DNA: TGTGCCAGCAGCCCCCAGCGGCGGGGGTGGACAGATACGCAGTATTTT. This gives the protein CASSPQRRGWTDTQYF.

The chain recombines TRBV18 with TRBJ1-1; weak D call: TRBD1 (6 bases). The CDR3 extends over 15 amino acids. V lost 1 base and J lost 3, with 12 bases in between. In germline, CDR1 is KGHSH, CDR2 LQKENI. In DNA form, the CDR3 reads TGTGCCAGCTCACCACTCCCGGGGGCGCACACTGAAGCTTTCTTT. It codes for CASSPLPGAHTEAFF.

The chain employs TRBV6-1 and TRBJ1-5; D not resolved. Germline V CDR1 and CDR2: MNHNS, SASEGT. V was clipped by 1 base and J by 5 bases, with 12 bases between them. The CDR3 has 15 residues. CDR3 region: CASSEGRGWDQPQHF. CDR3 nucleotide sequence: TGTGCCAGCAGTGAAGGTAGAGGGTGGGATCAGCCCCAGCATTTT.

The chain uses TRBV6-5 and TRBJ1-3, with a weak D call TRBD1 (6 bases). CDR3 size: 15 residues. Trimming cost V 4 bases and J 0 bases, with 10 bases left between them. Germline V gene data show CDR1 as MNHEY and CDR2 as SVGAGI. CDR3 sequence reads: CASSSGQLSGNTIYF. The CDR3 DNA reads as TGTGCCAGCAGTTCTGGACAGCTCTCTGGAAACACCATATATTTT.

This chain uses TRBV2 with TRBJ2-5; D remains ambiguous. This CDR3 has 13 amino acids. Trimming took off 6 bases at V and 1 base at J, with 9 bases between the two ends. Germline V gene sequence: CDR1 SNHLY, CDR2 FYNNEI. The CDR3 loop reads CASRGRPQETQYF. CDR3 DNA sequence: TGTGCCAGCAGGGGCAGGCCCCAAGAGACCCAGTACTTC.

The rearrangement links TRBV21-1 to TRBJ2-4; the table's D call TRBD2 went unverified against the DNA. TRBV21-1 is given as a pseudogene. CDR3 length equals 16 residues. CDR3 sequence reads: CASSKPQAGSKNIQYF. The CDR3 region has the DNA TGTGCCAGCAGCAAGCCTCAAGCGGGGTCCAAAAACATTCAGTACTTC.

The rearrangement uses TRBV7-2 and TRBJ1-2; a possible D gene is TRBD1 (5 bases). V was pared by 1 base and J by 8 bases, with 17 bases between. CDR1 and CDR2 (germline): SGHTA, FQGNSA. The CDR3 sequence is 15 residues long. The CDR3 sequence: CASSLVARAVGGYTF. The CDR3 DNA follows: TGTGCCAGCAGCTTAGTCGCCAGGGCCGTGGGGGGCTACACCTTC.

The rearrangement links TRBV29-1 to TRBJ2-1; 8 nucleotides match TRBD2. The CDR3 has 13 residues. CDR1 is SQVTM and CDR2 is ANQGSEA in the germline V gene. Losses at the gene ends were 7 bases for V and 2 bases for J; bases not matched to a gene: 4. CDR3 region: CSARGAAYNEQFF. CDR3 nucleotide sequence: TGCAGCGCGCGGGGGGCAGCCTACAATGAGCAGTTCTTC.

The chain joins TRBV5-1 to TRBJ1-6; D ambiguous. V dropped 0 bases and J dropped 9 bases, with 10 bases sitting between them. Germline V gene sequence: CDR1 SGHRS, CDR2 YFSETQ. The CDR3 totals 14 residues. As DNA, the CDR3 is TGCGCCAGCAGCTTGGATGTGAGGCGTTCACCCCTCCACTTT. This translates into CASSLDVRRSPLHF.